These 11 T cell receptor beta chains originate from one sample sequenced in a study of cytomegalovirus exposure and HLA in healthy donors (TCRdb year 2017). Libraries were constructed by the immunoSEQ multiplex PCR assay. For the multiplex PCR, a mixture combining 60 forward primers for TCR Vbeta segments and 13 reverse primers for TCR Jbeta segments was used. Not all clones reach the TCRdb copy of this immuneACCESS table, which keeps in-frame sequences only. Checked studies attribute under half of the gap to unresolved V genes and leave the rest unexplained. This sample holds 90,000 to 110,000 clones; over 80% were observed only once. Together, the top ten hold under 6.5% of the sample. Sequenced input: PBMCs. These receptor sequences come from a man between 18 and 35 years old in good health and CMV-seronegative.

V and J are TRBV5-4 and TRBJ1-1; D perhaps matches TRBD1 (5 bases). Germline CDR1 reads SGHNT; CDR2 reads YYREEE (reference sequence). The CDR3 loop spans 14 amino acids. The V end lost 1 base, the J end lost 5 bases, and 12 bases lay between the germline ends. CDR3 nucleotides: TGTGCCAGCAGCTTGCCAGGGATGGAGACTGAAGCTTTCTTT. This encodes CASSLPGMETEAFF.

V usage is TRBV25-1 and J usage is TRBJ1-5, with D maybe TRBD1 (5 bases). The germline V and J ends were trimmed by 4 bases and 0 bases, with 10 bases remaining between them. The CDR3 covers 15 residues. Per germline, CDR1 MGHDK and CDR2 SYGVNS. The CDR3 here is CASSVGQNSNQPQHF. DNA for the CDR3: TGTGCCAGCAGTGTGGGGCAGAATAGCAATCAGCCCCAGCATTTT.

The CDR3 sequence: CASSSPKAREQYF. The CDR3 DNA sequence: TGTGCCAGCAGTTCCCCAAAGGCGAGGGAGCAGTACTTC. V and J are TRBV6-5 and TRBJ2-7; no reliable D call. V was cut by 4 bases and J by 7 bases, with 14 bases left in between. Per the germline V gene, CDR1 is MNHEY and CDR2 is SVGAGI. The CDR3 contains 13 residues.

The CDR3: CASSQDGIGQGKAFF. CDR3 in DNA: TGCGCCAGCAGCCAAGATGGGATTGGGCAGGGGAAAGCTTTCTTT. This chain uses TRBV4-3 with TRBJ1-1, with a possible D match to TRBD1 (6 bases). CDR3 size: 15 residues. Trimming stripped 0 bases from V and 9 bases from J, with 17 bases between. Germline CDR1 reads LGHNA; CDR2 reads YSLEER.

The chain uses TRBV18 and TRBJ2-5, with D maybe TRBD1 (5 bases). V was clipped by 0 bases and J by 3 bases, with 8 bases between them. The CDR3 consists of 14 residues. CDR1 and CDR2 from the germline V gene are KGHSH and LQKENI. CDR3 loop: CASSPPPREETQYF. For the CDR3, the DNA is TGTGCCAGCTCACCACCGCCCAGGGAAGAGACCCAGTACTTC.

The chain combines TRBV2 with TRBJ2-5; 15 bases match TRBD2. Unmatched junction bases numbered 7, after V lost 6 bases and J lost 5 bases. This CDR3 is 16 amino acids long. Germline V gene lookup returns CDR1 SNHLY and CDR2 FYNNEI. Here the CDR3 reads CASSPGLAGGGETQYF. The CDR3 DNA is TGTGCCAGCAGCCCGGGACTAGCGGGAGGTGGGGAGACCCAGTACTTC.

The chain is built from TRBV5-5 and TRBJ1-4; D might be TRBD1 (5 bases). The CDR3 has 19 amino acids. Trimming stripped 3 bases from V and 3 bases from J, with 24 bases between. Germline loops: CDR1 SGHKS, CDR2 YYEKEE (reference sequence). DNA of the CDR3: TGTGCCAGCAGCTGGGACTTTTCGAGTCTTTCCCCCTCTAATGAAAAACTGTTTTTT. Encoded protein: CASSWDFSSLSPSNEKLFF.

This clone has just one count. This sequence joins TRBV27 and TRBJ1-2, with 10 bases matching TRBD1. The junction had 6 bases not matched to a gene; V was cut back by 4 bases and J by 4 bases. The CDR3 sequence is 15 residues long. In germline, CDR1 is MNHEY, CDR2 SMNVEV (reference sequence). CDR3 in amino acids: CASSSWDRGIYGYTF. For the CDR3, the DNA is TGTGCCAGCAGTTCGTGGGACAGGGGAATCTATGGCTACACCTTC.

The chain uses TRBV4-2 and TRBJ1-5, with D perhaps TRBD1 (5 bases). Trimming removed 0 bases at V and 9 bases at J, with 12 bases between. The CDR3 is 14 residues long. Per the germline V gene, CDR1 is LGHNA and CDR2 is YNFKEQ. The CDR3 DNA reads TGTGCCAGCAGCCAAGATAGGCAGGGCCGGCCCCAGCATTTT. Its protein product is CASSQDRQGRPQHF.

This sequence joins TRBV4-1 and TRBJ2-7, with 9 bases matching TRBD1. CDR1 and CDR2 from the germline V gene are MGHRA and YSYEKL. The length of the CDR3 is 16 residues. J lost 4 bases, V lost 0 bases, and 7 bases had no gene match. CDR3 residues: CASSQDGSGQGYEQYF. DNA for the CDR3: TGCGCCAGCAGCCAAGATGGATCGGGACAGGGTTACGAGCAGTACTTC.

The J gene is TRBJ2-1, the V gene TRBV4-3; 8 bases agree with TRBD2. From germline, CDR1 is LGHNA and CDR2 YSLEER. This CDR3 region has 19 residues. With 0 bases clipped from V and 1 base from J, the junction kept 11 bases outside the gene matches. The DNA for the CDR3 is TGCGCCAGCAGCCAAGATCTAAGGACTAGCCACTATTCCTACAATGAGCAGTTCTTC. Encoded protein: CASSQDLRTSHYSYNEQFF.